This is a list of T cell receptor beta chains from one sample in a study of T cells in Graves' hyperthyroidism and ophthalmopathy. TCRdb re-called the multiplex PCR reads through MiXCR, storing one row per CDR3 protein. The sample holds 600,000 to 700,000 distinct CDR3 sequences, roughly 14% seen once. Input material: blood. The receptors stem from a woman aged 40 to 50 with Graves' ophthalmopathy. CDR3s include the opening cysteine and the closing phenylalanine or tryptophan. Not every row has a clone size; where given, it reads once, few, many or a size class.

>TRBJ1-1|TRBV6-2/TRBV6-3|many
CASSYLEEIEAFF
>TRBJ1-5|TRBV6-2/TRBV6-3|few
CASSWRVLNQPQHF
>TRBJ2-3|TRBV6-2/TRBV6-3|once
CATRRGGLLDTQYF
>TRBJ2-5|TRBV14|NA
CASTRTGGETQYF
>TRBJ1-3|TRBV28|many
CASRVQLTGAGNTIYF
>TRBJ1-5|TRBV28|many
CASTWGVSNQPQHF
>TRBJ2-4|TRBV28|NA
CASSPWGNIQYF
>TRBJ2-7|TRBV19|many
CASSQGLAGTSSYEQYF
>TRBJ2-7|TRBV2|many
CASSDGRGFNEQYF
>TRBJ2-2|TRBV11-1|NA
CASSGWDRINTGELFF
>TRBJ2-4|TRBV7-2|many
CASTPGGVAVAKNIQYF
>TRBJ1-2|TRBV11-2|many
CASSPRDRGRGYTF
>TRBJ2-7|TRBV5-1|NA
CASSTGQMVRQQYF
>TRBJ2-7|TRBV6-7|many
CASSRPDSCYEQYF
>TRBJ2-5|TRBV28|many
CASSLLLQGGETQYF
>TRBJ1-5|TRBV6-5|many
CASSYAGGQGNQPQHF
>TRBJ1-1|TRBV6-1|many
CASSDMTTGPTEAFF
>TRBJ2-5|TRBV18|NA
CASSFLPPVEYQETQYF
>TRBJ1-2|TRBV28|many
CASSWVYGYTF
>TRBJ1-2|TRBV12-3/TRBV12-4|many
CASTLTGYGYTF
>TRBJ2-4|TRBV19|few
CASSPDTRDKNIQYF
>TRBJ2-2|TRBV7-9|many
CASSLGEAGELFF
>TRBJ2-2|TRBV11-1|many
CASSLGPQVNTGELFF
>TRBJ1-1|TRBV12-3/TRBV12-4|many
CASRRDSDTEAFF
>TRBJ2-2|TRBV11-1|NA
CASSAPKGTAANTGELFF
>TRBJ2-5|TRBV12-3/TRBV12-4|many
CASSLSGMAQETQYF
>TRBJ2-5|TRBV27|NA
CASSLTLGGRQETQYF
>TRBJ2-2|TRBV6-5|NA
CASSYSPRSNTGELFF
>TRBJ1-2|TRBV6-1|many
CASHVRGRGSYGYTF
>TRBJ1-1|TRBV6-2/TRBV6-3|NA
CASSNDRRLNTEAFF
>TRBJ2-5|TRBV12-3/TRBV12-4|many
CASSLEGGAETQYF